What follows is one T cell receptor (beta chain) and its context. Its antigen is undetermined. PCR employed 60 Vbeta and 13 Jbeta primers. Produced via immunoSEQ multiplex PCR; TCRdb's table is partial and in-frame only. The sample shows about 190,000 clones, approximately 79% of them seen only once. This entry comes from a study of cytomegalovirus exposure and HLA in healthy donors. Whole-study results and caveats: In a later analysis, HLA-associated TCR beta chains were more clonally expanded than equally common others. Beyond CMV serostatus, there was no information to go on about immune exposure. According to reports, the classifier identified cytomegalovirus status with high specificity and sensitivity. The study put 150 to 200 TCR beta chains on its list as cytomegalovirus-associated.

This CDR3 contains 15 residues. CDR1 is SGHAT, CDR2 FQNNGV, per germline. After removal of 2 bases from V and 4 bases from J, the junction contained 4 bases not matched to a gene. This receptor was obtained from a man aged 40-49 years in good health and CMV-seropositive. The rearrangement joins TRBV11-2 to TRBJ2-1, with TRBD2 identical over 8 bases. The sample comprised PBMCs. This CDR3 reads CASSLWRGAYNEQFF. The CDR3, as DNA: TGTGCCAGCAGCTTATGGCGGGGGGCTTACAATGAGCAGTTCTTC. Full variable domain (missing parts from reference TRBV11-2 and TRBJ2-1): EAGVAQSPRYKIIEKRQSVAFWCNPISGHATLYWYQQILGQGPKLLIQFQNNGVVDDSQLPKDRFSAERLKGVDSTLKIQPAKLEDSAVYLCASSLWRGAYNEQFFGPGTRLTVL.